These T cell receptor beta chains were read from a single sample in a study of shared clonotypes between healthy human individuals. Clones were sequenced by immunoSEQ multiplex PCR, and TCRdb holds only the in-frame ones, with some missing. The sample yields about 2.5 million clones, 85% to 95% seen once. The specimen was naive CD4+ T cells from PBMCs. The source of these receptors is a man aged 18 to 30 in good health. Some clones in this sample may be carry-over from other donors' samples. The CDR3 runs from the conserved cysteine through the conserved F or W.

>TRBV6-1|TRBJ2-7
CASSGSGTVEGEQYF
>TRBV11-2|TRBJ2-7
CASSVDRGKGYEQYF
>TRBV5-4|TRBJ2-7
CASSYGGGRYEQYF
>TRBV10-1|TRBJ2-5
CASSEGGLAGGPERKTQYF
>TRBV6-5|TRBJ2-1
CASRMTGGGNEQFF
>TRBV6-5|TRBJ2-7
CASSLAQGAYEQYF
>TRBV13|TRBJ2-5
CASSRPKTGVRAETQYF
>TRBV2|TRBJ2-1
CASSELVEQFF
>TRBV28|TRBJ2-3
CASSPRLGRSQTQYF
>TRBV30|TRBJ2-1
CAWKKGWDPGYPEQFF
>TRBV27|TRBJ2-1
CASRTLQGKQFF
>TRBV6-1|TRBJ2-3
CASSEGSGRSADTQYF
>TRBV11-1|TRBJ2-1
CASSPGLAVYNEQFF
>TRBV28|TRBJ1-4
CASSLLRATNEKLFF
>TRBV29-1|TRBJ1-2
CSVAPRTRRDGYTF
>TRBV5-1|TRBJ2-3
CASSWGSLEADTQYF
>TRBV5-5|TRBJ2-2
CASSSSGTSGRELFF
>TRBV14|TRBJ2-7
CASSHRGTGIHEQYF
>TRBV5-1|TRBJ2-5
CASSLAQGAWETQYF
>TRBV15|TRBJ1-5
CATSRVAQPQHF
>TRBV28|TRBJ1-5
CASSLARLGPQHF
>TRBV6-6|TRBJ2-7
CASSNNRGQEQYF
>TRBV28|TRBJ1-4
CASSPAGGANEKLFF
>TRBV9|TRBJ2-1
CASSHLAAGGWDEQFF
>TRBV5-1|TRBJ2-7
CASSLGLQGSSYEQYF
>TRBV18|TRBJ2-2
CASSPPGRLAGYTGELFF
>TRBV7-4|TRBJ1-5
CASSLSRQGEHHNQPQHF
>TRBV27|TRBJ2-1
CASSLSVGQGVGEQFF
>TRBV18|TRBJ1-2
CASSPDRKYGYTF
>TRBV18|TRBJ2-7
CASSSSGKAEQYF
>TRBV9|TRBJ2-3
CASSAGLAGGLTDTQYF
>TRBV28|TRBJ2-7
CASSPPRISSYEQYF
>TRBV30|TRBJ1-2
CAWNSLMDGGYTF
>TRBV7-9|TRBJ2-7
CASSLRLAGAVEQYF
>TRBV28|TRBJ1-5
CASRADVNPQHF
>TRBV28|TRBJ2-7
CASSLSGYGEQYF
>TRBV18|TRBJ2-3
CASSRRDSNTDTQYF
>TRBV28|TRBJ2-3
CASSSGLPSTDTQYF
>TRBV5-1|TRBJ2-1
CASSMDPRSSYNEQFF
>TRBV2|TRBJ2-2
CASSELGGNLHGELFF
>TRBV28|TRBJ2-1
CASSPTSGVRSYNEQFF
>TRBV28|TRBJ2-3
CASSQTWTSGRPDTQYF
>TRBV30|TRBJ2-7
CAWDRQEGYEQYF
>TRBV5-6|TRBJ2-1
CASSLRRGRAYNEQFF
>TRBV5-6|TRBJ2-7
CASSKTGRSYEQYF
>TRBV13|TRBJ2-7
CASSPQGGGGEQYF
>TRBV7-3|TRBJ2-5
CASSLLGLTIQETQYF
>TRBV30|TRBJ2-5
CAWGWGSREETQYF